This TCR beta chain was observed in a study of blood T cell repertoires in COVID-19. For the study at large: The study drew acute and convalescent COVID-19 samples from the United States, Italy and Spain. In each case, the material was cDNA or gDNA derived from T cells, B-cell-depleted T cells, or PBMCs.

Source study methods: Amplification of reference gene primers provided the estimated nucleated cell counts. Sequencing used immunoSEQ multiplex PCR; TCRdb keeps in-frame clones, though not all of them. For V, J and clone size, that table is used; D and trimming come from the DNA. The sample lists 110,000 to 150,000 clones; 81% were seen once. This clone was seen a single time. The germline CDR1 and CDR2 sequences are LNHDA and SQIVND (reference sequence). V lost 3 bases and J lost 2, with 10 bases in between. This CDR3 spans 14 amino acids. The gene calls are TRBV19 and TRBJ2-5; maybe TRBD2 (5 bases). The source of this sequence is a human donor in a cohort sampled during active COVID-19. The specimen was peripheral blood. The CDR3 DNA reads TGTGCCAGTAGTATGACTAAAGGGCAAGAGACCCAGTACTTC. Protein: CASSMTKGQETQYF.